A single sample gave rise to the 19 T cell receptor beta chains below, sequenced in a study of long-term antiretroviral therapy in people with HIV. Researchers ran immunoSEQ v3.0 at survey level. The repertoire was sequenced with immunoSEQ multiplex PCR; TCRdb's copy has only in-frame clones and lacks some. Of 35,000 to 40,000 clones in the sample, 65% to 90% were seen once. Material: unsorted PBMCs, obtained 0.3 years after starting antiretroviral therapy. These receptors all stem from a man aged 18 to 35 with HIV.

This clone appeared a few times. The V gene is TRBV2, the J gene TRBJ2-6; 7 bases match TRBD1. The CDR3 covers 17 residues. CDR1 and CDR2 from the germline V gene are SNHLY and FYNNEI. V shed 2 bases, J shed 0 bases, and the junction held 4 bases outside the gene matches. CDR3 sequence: CASSETGDLSGANVLTF. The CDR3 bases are TGTGCCAGCAGTGAAACAGGGGACCTCTCTGGGGCCAACGTCCTGACTTTC.

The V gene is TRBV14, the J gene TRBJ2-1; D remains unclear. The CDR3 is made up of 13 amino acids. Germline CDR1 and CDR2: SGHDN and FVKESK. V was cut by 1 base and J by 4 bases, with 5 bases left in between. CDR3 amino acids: CASSQALYNEQFF. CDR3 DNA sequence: TGTGCCAGCAGCCAAGCTCTATACAATGAGCAGTTCTTC.

The CDR3 here is CASSDSTGASYEQYF. The DNA for the CDR3 is TGTGCCAGTAGTGACTCGACAGGCGCGTCCTACGAGCAGTACTTC. The gene calls are TRBV19 and TRBJ2-7; D may be TRBD1 (6 bases). CDR1 is LNHDA and CDR2 is SQIVND in the germline V gene (reference sequence). The V end was cut by 5 bases, the J end by 1 base, with 15 bases between. The CDR3 contains 15 residues.

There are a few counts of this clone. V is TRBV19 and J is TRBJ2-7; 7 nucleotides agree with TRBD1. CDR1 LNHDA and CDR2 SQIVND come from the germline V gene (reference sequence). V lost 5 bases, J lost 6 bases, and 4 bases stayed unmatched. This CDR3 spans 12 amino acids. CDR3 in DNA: TGTGCCAGTAGTCGACAGGGCGGCGAGCAGTACTTC. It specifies CASSRQGGEQYF.

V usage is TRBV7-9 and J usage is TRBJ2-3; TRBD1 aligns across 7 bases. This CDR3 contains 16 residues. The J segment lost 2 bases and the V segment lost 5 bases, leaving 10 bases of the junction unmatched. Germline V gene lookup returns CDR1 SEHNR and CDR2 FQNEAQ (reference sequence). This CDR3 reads CASSGIDRALTDTQYF. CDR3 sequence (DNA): TGTGCCAGCAGCGGAATCGACAGGGCCCTCACAGATACGCAGTATTTT.

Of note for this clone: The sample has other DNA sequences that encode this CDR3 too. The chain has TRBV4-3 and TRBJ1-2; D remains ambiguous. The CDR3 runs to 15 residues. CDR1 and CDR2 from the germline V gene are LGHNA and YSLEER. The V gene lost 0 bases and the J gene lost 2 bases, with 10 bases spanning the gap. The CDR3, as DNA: TGCGCCAGCAGCCAAGAATTGGGCGGAAACTATGGCTACACCTTC. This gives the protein CASSQELGGNYGYTF.

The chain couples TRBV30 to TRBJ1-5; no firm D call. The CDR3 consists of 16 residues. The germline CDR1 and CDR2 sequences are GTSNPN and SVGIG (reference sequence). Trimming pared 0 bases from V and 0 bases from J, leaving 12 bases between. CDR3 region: CAWSVRFAFSNQPQHF. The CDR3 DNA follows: TGTGCCTGGAGTGTACGGTTTGCGTTTAGCAATCAGCCCCAGCATTTT.

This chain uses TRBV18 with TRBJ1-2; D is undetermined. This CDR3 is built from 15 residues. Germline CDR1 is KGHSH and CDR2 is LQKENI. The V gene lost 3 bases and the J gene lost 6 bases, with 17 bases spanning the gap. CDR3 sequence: CASSPQEITKDGYTF. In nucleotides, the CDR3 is TGTGCCAGCTCACCGCAGGAAATCACAAAGGATGGCTACACCTTC.

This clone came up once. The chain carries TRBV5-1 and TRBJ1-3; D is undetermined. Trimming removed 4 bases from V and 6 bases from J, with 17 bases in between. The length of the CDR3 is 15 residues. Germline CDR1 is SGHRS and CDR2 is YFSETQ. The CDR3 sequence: CASSVTTGNSNTIYF. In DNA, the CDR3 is TGCGCCAGCAGCGTAACGACTGGAAATTCAAACACCATATATTTT.

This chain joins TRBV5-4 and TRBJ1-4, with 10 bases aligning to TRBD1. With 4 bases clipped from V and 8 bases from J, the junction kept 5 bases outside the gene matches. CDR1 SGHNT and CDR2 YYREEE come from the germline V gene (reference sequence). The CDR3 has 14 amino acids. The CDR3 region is CASSRTGGDEKLFF. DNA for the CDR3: TGTGCCAGCAGCCGGACAGGGGGGGACGAAAAACTGTTTTTT.

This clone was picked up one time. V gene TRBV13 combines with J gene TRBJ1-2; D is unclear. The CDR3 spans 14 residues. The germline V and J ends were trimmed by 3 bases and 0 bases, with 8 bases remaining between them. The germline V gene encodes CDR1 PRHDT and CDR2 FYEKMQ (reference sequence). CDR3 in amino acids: CASSLGRTNYGYTF. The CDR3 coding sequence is TGTGCCAGCAGCTTGGGTCGTACTAACTATGGCTACACCTTC.

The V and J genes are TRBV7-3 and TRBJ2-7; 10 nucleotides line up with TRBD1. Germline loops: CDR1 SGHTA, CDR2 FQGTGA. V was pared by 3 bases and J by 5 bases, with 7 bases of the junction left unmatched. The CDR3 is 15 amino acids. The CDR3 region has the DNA TGTGCCAGCAGCTTGAAGGGGACAGGGGTGCACGAGCAGTACTTC. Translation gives CASSLKGTGVHEQYF.

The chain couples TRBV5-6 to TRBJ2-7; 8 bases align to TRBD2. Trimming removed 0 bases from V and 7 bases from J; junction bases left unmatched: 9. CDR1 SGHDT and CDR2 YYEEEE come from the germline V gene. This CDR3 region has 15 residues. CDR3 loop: CASSLDNSGIEEQYF. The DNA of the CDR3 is TGTGCCAGCAGCTTGGATAATAGCGGGATTGAAGAGCAGTACTTC.

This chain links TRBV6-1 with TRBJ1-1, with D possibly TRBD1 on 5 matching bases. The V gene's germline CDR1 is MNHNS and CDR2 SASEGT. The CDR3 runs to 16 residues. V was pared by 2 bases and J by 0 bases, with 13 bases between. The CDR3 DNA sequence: TGTGCCAGCAGTGAAATGGCGACAGCTCTGAACACTGAAGCTTTCTTT. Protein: CASSEMATALNTEAFF.

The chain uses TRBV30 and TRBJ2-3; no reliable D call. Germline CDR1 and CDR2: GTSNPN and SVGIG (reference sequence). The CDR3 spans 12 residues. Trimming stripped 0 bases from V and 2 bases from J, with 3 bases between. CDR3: CAWSVLTDTQYF. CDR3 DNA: TGTGCCTGGAGTGTACTCACAGATACGCAGTATTTT. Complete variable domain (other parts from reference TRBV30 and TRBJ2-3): SQTIHQWPATLVQPVGSPLSLECTVEGTSNPNLYWYRQAAGRGLQLLFYSVGIGQISSEVPQNLSASRPQDRQFILSSKKLLLSDSGFYLCAWSVLTDTQYFGPGTRLTVL.

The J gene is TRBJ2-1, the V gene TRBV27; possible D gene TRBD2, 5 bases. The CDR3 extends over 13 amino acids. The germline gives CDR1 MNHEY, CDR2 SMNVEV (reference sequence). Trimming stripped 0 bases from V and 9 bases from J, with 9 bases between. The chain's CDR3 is CASSLSAGREQFF. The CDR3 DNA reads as TGTGCCAGCAGTTTATCCGCGGGTCGTGAGCAGTTCTTC.

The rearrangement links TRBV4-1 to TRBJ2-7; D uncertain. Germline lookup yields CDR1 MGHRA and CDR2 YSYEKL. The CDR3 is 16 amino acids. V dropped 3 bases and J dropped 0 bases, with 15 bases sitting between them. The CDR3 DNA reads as TGCGCCAGCAGCCATTCCTCCGGTGGTTTCTCCTACGAGCAGTACTTC. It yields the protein CASSHSSGGFSYEQYF.

CDR3 protein: CASSYLDSLNTEAFF. DNA of the CDR3: TGTGCCAGCAGTTATCTCGACAGCTTGAACACTGAAGCTTTCTTT. The J gene is TRBJ1-1, the V gene TRBV27, with a weak D call TRBD1 (5 bases). The CDR3 loop spans 15 amino acids. V was clipped by 4 bases and J by 0 bases, with 12 bases between them. The germline V gene has CDR1 MNHEY and CDR2 SMNVEV (reference sequence).

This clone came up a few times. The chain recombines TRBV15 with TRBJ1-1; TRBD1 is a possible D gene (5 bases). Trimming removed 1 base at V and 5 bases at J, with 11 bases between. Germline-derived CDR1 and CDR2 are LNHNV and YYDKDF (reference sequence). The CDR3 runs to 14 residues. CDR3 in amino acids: CATSRVRGWTEAFF. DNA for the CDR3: TGTGCCACCAGCAGAGTACGGGGCTGGACTGAAGCTTTCTTT.